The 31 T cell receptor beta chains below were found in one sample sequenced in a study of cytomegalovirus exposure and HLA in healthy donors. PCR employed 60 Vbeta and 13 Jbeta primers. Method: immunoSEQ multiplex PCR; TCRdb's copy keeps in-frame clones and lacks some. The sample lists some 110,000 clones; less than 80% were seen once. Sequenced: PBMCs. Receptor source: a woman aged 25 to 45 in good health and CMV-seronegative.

The CDR3: CASSFGLAGELNNEQFF. CDR3 nucleotides: TGCGCCAGCAGCTTCGGACTAGCGGGAGAACTTAACAATGAGCAGTTCTTC. V and J are TRBV5-1 and TRBJ2-1; 13 nucleotides line up with TRBD2. This CDR3 comprises 17 residues. The trim removed 2 bases at V and 5 bases at J, leaving 7 bases unmatched. CDR1 SGHRS and CDR2 YFSETQ come from the germline V gene. Looking up the rest from reference TRBV5-1 and TRBJ2-1 gives the full variable domain: KAGVTQTPRYLIKTRGQQVTLSCSPISGHRSVSWYQQTPGQGLQFLFEYFSETQRNKGNFPGRFSGRQFSNSRSEMNVSTLELGDSALYLCASSFGLAGELNNEQFFGPGTRLTVL.

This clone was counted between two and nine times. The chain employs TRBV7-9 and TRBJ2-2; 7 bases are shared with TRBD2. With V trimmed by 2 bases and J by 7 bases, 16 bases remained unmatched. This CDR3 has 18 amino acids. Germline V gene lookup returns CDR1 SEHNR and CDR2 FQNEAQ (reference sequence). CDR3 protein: CASSLSKVTSGGRGELFF. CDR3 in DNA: TGTGCCAGCAGCTTATCGAAGGTTACTTCGGGAGGTCGCGGGGAGCTGTTTTTT.

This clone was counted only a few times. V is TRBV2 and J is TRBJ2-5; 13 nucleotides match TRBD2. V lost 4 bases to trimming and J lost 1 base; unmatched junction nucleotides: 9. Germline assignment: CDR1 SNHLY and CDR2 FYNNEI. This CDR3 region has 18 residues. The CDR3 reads CASSGGLAGTGPQETQYF. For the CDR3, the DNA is TGTGCCAGCAGTGGGGGACTAGCGGGAACAGGCCCCCAAGAGACCCAGTACTTC.

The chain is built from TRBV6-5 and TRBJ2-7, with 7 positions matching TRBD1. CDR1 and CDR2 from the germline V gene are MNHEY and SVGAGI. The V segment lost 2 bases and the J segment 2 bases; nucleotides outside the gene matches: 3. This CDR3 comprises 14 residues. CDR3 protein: CASSYGTVPYEQYF. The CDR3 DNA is TGTGCCAGCAGTTACGGGACAGTGCCCTACGAGCAGTACTTC.

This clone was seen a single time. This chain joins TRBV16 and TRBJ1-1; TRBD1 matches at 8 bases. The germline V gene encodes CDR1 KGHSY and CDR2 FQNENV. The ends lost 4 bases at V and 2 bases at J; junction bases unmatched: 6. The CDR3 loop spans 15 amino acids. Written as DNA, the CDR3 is TGTGCCAGCAGCCCCGGACAGGGAAGAAACACTGAAGCTTTCTTT. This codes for CASSPGQGRNTEAFF.

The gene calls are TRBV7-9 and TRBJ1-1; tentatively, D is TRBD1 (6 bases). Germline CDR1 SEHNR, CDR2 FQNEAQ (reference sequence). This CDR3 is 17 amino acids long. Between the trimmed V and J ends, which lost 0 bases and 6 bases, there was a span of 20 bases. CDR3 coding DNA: TGTGCCAGCAGCTTAGCGGGGAGGGGGGTATACGGTGCTGAAGCTTTCTTT. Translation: CASSLAGRGVYGAEAFF.

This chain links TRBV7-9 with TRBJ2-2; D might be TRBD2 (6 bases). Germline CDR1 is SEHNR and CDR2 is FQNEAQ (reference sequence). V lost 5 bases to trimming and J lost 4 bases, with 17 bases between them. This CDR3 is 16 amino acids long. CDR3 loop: CASSPPLGGPTGELFF. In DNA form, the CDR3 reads TGTGCCAGCAGCCCCCCCTTGGGGGGACCCACCGGGGAGCTGTTTTTT.

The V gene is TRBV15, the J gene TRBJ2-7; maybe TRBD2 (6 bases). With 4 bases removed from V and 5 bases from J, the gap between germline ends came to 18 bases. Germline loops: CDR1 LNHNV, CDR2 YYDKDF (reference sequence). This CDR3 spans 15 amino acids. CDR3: CATSKRRLEANEQYF. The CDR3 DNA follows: TGTGCCACCAGCAAGCGCCGACTAGAAGCCAACGAGCAGTACTTC.

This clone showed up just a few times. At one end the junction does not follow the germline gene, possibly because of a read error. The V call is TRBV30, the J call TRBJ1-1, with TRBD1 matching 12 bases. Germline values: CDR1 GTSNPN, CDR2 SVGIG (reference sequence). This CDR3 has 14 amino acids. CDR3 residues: CAWSVWDRGPSRIF. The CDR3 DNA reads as TGTGCCTGGAGTGTATGGGACAGGGGGCCGAGTAGGATTTTT.

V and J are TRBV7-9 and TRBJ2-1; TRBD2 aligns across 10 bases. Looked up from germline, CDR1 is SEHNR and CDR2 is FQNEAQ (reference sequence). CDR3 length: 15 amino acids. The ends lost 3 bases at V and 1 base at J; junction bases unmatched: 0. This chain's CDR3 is CASSFSGRSYNEQFF. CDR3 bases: TGTGCCAGCAGCTTTAGCGGGAGGTCCTACAATGAGCAGTTCTTC.

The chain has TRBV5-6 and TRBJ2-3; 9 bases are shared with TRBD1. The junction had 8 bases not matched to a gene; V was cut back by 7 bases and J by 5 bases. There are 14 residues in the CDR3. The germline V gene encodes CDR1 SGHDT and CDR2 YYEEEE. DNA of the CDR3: TGTGCCAGCTCCCGGGACAGGGTGCAAGATACGCAGTATTTT. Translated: CASSRDRVQDTQYF.

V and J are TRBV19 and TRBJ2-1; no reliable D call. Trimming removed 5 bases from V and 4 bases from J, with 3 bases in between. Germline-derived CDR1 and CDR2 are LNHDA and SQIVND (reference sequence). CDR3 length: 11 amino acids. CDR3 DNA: TGTGCCAGTAGTTCTTACAATGAGCAGTTCTTC. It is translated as CASSSYNEQFF.

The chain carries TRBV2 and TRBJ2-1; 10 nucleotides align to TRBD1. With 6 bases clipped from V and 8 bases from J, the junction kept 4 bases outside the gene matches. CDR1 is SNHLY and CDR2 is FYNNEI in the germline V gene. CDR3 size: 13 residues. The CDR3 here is CASRRTGGDEQFF. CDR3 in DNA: TGTGCCAGCAGGAGGACAGGGGGTGATGAGCAGTTCTTC.

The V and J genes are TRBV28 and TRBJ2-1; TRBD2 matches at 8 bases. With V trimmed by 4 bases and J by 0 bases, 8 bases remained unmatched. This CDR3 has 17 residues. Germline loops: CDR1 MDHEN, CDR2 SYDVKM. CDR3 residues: CASSSLAGKSSYNEQFF. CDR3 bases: TGTGCCAGCAGTTCGTTAGCGGGGAAAAGCTCCTACAATGAGCAGTTCTTC.

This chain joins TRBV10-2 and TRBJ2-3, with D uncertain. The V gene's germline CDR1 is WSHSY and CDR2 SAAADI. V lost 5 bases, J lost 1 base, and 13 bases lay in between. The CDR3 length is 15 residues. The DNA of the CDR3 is TGCGCCAGCAGTCCTACCCAGGCAGGCACAGATACGCAGTATTTT. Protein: CASSPTQAGTDTQYF.

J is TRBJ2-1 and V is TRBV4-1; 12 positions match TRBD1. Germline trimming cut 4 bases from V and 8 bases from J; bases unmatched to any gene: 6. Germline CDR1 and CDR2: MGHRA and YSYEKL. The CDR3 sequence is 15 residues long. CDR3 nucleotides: TGCGCCAGCAGCCTCCGGGACAGGGGGCTAGATGAGCAGTTCTTC. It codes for CASSLRDRGLDEQFF.

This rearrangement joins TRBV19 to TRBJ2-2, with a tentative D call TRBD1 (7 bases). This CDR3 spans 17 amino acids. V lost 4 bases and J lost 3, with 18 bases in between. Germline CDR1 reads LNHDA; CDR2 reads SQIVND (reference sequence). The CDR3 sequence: CASSTRGTVRDTGELFF. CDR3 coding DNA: TGTGCCAGTAGTACCCGCGGGACAGTTCGGGACACCGGGGAGCTGTTTTTT.

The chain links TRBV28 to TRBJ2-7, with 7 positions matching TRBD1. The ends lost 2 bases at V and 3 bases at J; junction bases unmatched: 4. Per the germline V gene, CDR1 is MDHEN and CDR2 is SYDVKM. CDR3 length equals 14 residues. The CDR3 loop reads CASSLGQAGYEQYF. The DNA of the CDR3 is TGTGCCAGCAGTTTAGGACAGGCGGGCTACGAGCAGTACTTC.

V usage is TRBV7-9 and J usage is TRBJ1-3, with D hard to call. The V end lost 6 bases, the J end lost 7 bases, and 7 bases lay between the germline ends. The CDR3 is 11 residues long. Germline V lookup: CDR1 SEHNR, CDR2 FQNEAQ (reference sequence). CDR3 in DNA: TGTGCCAGCAGTTCGGGGAACACCATATATTTT. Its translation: CASSSGNTIYF.

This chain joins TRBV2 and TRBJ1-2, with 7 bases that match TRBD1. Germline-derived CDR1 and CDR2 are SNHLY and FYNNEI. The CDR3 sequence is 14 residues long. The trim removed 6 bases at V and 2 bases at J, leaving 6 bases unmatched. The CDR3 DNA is TGTGCCAGCAGATTAGAACAGGGGAACTATGGCTACACCTTC. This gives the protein CASRLEQGNYGYTF.

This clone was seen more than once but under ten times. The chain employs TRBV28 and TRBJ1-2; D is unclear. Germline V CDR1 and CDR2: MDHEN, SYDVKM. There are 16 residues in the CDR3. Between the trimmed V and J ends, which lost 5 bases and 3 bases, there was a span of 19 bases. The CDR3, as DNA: TGTGCCAGCAGTCTGGAGGGTCAGCTGGTTTACTATGGCTACACCTTC. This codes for CASSLEGQLVYYGYTF.

For the CDR3, the DNA is TGCGCCAGCAGCCGAGACCTAACAGGGGGTAATTCACCCCTCCACTTT. The encoded protein is CASSRDLTGGNSPLHF. This chain connects TRBV4-1 to TRBJ1-6, with 8 bases identical to TRBD1. Germline V gene lookup returns CDR1 MGHRA and CDR2 YSYEKL. CDR3 size: 16 residues. V trimming: 4 bases; J trimming: 6 bases; junction bases outside the gene matches: 8.

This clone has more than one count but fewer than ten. The CDR3 bases are TGTGCCAGCAGACGCGGGACAGACAATCAGCCCCAGCATTTT. Its protein is CASRRGTDNQPQHF. This rearrangement joins TRBV6-1 to TRBJ1-5, with 7 bases matching TRBD1. The ends lost 6 bases at V and 3 bases at J; junction bases unmatched: 5. The CDR3 length is 14 residues. CDR1 is MNHNS and CDR2 is SASEGT in the germline V gene.

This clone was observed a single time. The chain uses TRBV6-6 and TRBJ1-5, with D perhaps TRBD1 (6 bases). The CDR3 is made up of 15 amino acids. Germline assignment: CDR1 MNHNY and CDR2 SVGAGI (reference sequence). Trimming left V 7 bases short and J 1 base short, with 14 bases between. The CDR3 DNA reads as TGTGCCAGCACCCCCGGGAGGGGGAGCAATCAGCCCCAGCATTTT. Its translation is CASTPGRGSNQPQHF.

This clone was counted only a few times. CDR3 nucleotides: TGTGCCAGCAGTTTCGCTGGGGCAGGGGGCTATGGCTACACCTTC. This encodes CASSFAGAGGYGYTF. The V and J genes are TRBV27 and TRBJ1-2; TRBD1 agrees at 7 bases. J gave up 4 bases and V 3 bases, and 8 bases lay outside the gene matches. The CDR3 totals 15 residues. Germline lookup yields CDR1 MNHEY and CDR2 SMNVEV (reference sequence).

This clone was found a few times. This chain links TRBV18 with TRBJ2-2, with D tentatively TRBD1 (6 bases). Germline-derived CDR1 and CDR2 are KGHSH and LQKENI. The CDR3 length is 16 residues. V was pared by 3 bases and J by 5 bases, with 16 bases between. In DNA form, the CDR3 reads TGTGCCAGCTCACCCCGTCTAGGGGGAGATACCGGGGAGCTGTTTTTT. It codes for CASSPRLGGDTGELFF.

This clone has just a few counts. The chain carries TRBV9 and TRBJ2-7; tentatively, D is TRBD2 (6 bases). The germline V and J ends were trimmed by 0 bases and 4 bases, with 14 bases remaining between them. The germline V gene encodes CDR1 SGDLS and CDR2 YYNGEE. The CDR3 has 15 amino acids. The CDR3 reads CASSVDGGVVYEQYF. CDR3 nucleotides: TGTGCCAGCAGCGTAGACGGGGGAGTGGTTTACGAGCAGTACTTC.

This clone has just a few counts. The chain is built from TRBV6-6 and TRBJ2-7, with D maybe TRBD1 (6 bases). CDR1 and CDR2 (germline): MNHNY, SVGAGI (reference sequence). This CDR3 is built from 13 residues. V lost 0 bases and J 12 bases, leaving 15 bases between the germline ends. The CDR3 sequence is CASSYSVQGGMYF. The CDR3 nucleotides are TGTGCCAGCAGTTACTCGGTTCAAGGGGGTATGTACTTC.

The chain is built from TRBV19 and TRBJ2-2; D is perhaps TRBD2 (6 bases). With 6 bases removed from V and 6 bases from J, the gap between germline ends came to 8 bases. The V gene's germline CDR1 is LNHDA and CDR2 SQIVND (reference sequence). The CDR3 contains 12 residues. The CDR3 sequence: CASSTGAGELFF. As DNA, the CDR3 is TGTGCCAGTAGCACGGGGGCCGGGGAGCTGTTTTTT. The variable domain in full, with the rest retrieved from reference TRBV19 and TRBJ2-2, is DGGITQSPKYLFRKEGQNVTLSCEQNLNHDAMYWYRQDPGQGLRLIYYSQIVNDFQKGDIAEGYSVSREKKESFPLTVTSAQKNPTAFYLCASSTGAGELFFGEGSRLTVL.

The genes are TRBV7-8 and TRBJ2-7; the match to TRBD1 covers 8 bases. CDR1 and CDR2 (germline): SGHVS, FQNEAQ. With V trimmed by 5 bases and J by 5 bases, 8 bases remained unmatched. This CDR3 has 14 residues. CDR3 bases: TGTGCCAGCAGCGGGAGACGGACAGGGCACGAGCAGTACTTC. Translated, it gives CASSGRRTGHEQYF.

For the CDR3, the DNA is TGTGCCAGCAGTGAAGAGGGGGTGGAGGGGGCGGTTGAAGCTTTCTTT. This codes for CASSEEGVEGAVEAFF. The rearrangement joins TRBV2 to TRBJ1-1, with 7 bases identical to TRBD1. This CDR3 is built from 16 residues. Germline V gives CDR1 SNHLY, CDR2 FYNNEI. Trimming cost V 1 base and J 7 bases; bases outside gene matches: 12.